Following are 29 T cell receptor beta chains from one sample sequenced in a study of spatial heterogeneity in lung cancer (dated by TCRdb to the late 2010s). General conclusions and limits of the study: A correlation was observed between the number of expanded intratumoral alpha and beta TCRs and the tumor nonsynonymous mutation count.

Libraries were made using 5' RACE. The sequencer listed for this sample is NextSeq 500. TCRdb's own reprocessing of the public reads used fastp at Q25 and MiXCR and kept productive beta chains. Records with the same CDR3 protein are collapsed into one entry carrying the most frequent genes and DNA. In this sample the table shows fewer than 30,000 distinct CDR3 sequences, under 8.5% of which occur a single time. Around 24% of the sample is in the top ten clones. No antigen has been assigned to these receptors. The time point label, read with the paper, signifies: sample taken at primary tumor resection. The sample consisted of lung tumor tissue, taken at surgery. Receptors originate from a male donor with early-stage non-small cell lung cancer.

In its sample, this clonotype was seen many times. This rearrangement joins TRBV6-2 or TRBV6-3 to TRBJ1-5, with 8 bases that match TRBD1. The CDR3 runs 14 residues. Germline V gene sequence: CDR1 MNHEY, CDR2 SVGEGT. Trimming took 7 bases from V and 10 from J; bases not matched to a gene: 12. As DNA, the CDR3 is TGTGCCAGCACTCTACAGGGGGTCTTGGGTCCCCAGCATTTT. Its translation: CASTLQGVLGPQHF.

The chain uses TRBV6-4 and TRBJ2-2; D uncertain. From germline, CDR1 is MRHNA and CDR2 SNTAGT. This CDR3 has 14 residues. The V end lost 6 bases, the J end lost 4 bases, and 12 bases lay between the germline ends. The CDR3 loop reads CASSTRPGTGELFF. The DNA for the CDR3 is TGTGCCAGCAGCACTCGTCCGGGCACCGGGGAGCTGTTTTTT.

This clonotype was detected a few times. The chain has TRBV14 and TRBJ2-1; 7 bases are a match to TRBD1. Germline V gene sequence: CDR1 SGHDN, CDR2 FVKESK. Trimming removed 3 bases from V and 2 bases from J; junction bases left unmatched: 4. The CDR3 sequence is 15 residues long. The DNA of the CDR3 is TGTGCCAGCAGCCACAGGGGGATAACCTACAATGAGCAGTTCTTC. Protein sequence: CASSHRGITYNEQFF.

The chain carries TRBV28 and TRBJ1-4; TRBD1 matches at 7 bases. Losses at the gene ends were 9 bases for V and 8 bases for J; bases not matched to a gene: 9. The CDR3 is 13 residues long. The germline V gene has CDR1 MDHEN and CDR2 SYDVKM. CDR3 sequence: CASKGAVSEKLFF. Written as DNA, the CDR3 is TGTGCCAGTAAGGGGGCAGTCAGCGAAAAACTGTTTTTT.

This clonotype appeared many times. The V and J genes are TRBV27 and TRBJ1-1, with D maybe TRBD1 (5 bases). The CDR3 is made up of 12 amino acids. The V gene lost 9 bases and the J gene lost 1 base, with 9 bases spanning the gap. The germline CDR1 and CDR2 sequences are MNHEY and SMNVEV (reference sequence). DNA of the CDR3: TGTGCCAGTGGGGGAAGGAACACTGAAGCTTTCTTT. Translating it yields CASGGRNTEAFF.

This clonotype has ten or more counts. The chain couples TRBV7-2 to TRBJ1-3, with D hard to call. The CDR3 runs 16 residues. V was trimmed by 1 base and J by 0 bases, leaving 10 bases between them. CDR1 is SGHTA, CDR2 FQGNSA, per germline. The CDR3 reads CASSLVPELSGNTIYF. The DNA for the CDR3 is TGTGCCAGCAGCTTAGTCCCAGAACTCTCTGGAAACACCATATATTTT.

This chain uses TRBV7-8 with TRBJ1-5; 9 bases fit TRBD1. The CDR3 contains 15 residues. Germline CDR1 SGHVS, CDR2 FQNEAQ. Trimming took 1 base from V and 7 from J; bases not matched to a gene: 5. The CDR3 protein is CASSLGTGVLQPQHF. The CDR3 DNA follows: TGTGCCAGCAGCTTAGGGACAGGGGTTCTCCAGCCCCAGCATTTT.

This clonotype was counted many times. The chain links TRBV20-1 to TRBJ1-1, with D uncertain. Germline CDR1 reads DFQATT; CDR2 reads SNEGSKA (reference sequence). With 6 bases removed from V and 7 bases from J, the gap between germline ends came to 12 bases. The CDR3 contains 11 residues. CDR3 sequence: CSAKDGLEAFF. The DNA for the CDR3 is TGCAGTGCAAAGGACGGACTTGAAGCTTTCTTT.

This clonotype showed up many times. This rearrangement joins TRBV20-1 to TRBJ1-1, with D uncertain. Trimming took 1 base from V and 1 from J, leaving 10 bases between them. Germline V gives CDR1 DFQATT, CDR2 SNEGSKA (reference sequence). The CDR3 is 14 residues long. CDR3 residues: CSARGPSENTEAFF. CDR3 coding DNA: TGCAGTGCTAGAGGCCCCAGCGAGAACACTGAAGCTTTCTTT.

This clonotype came up many times. The chain recombines TRBV24-1 with TRBJ2-6; 7 bases align to TRBD1. The CDR3 extends over 17 amino acids. V lost 2 bases, J lost 2 bases, and 5 bases stayed unmatched. Germline V gene data show CDR1 as KGHDR and CDR2 as SFDVKD. CDR3: CATSDSPGQAGANVLTF. CDR3 sequence (DNA): TGTGCCACCAGTGATTCCCCCGGACAGGCTGGGGCCAACGTCCTGACTTTC.

The rearrangement joins TRBV20-1 to TRBJ1-2; no definite D call. CDR3 length: 12 amino acids. V shed 2 bases and J shed 8 bases, with 12 bases lying between them. Germline V gene data show CDR1 as DFQATT and CDR2 as SNEGSKA (reference sequence). The CDR3 loop is CSARLEGSGYTF. For the CDR3, the DNA is TGCAGTGCTAGATTGGAAGGGAGCGGCTACACCTTC.

Ten or more counts support this clonotype. The chain carries TRBV7-9 and TRBJ2-3; weak D call: TRBD2 (6 bases). CDR3 length: 14 residues. Trimming cost V 7 bases and J 1 base, with 12 bases left between them. The germline CDR1 and CDR2 sequences are SEHNR and FQNEAQ (reference sequence). The CDR3 DNA sequence: TGTGCCAGCATTCGGGGGTTGGGCACAGATACGCAGTATTTT. Protein: CASIRGLGTDTQYF.

This clonotype was seen many times. This sequence joins TRBV6-1 and TRBJ1-5; D uncertain. V lost 4 bases, J lost 3 bases, and 10 bases lay in between. The CDR3 totals 14 residues. The germline gives CDR1 MNHNS, CDR2 SASEGT. The CDR3 loop reads CASSGGKVNQPQHF. CDR3 nucleotides: TGTGCCAGCAGTGGAGGGAAGGTCAATCAGCCCCAGCATTTT.

This clonotype was observed at least ten times. The rearrangement uses TRBV20-1 and TRBJ2-3, with D hard to call. CDR1 is DFQATT and CDR2 is SNEGSKA in the germline V gene (reference sequence). This CDR3 has 16 amino acids. Trimming cost V 0 bases and J 2 bases, with 15 bases left between them. The CDR3: CSAREGLSVTTDTQYF. As DNA, the CDR3 is TGCAGTGCTAGAGAGGGGTTGAGTGTTACCACAGATACGCAGTATTTT.

This clonotype came up many times. The genes are TRBV7-6 and TRBJ2-1, with D possibly being TRBD2 (5 bases). Deletions cut 0 bases from V and 3 bases from J, with 9 bases between. Germline V lookup: CDR1 SGHVS, CDR2 FNYEAQ. This CDR3 is built from 15 residues. The CDR3 DNA reads as TGTGCCAGCAGCTTAGCGGGTGAGGGCTACAATGAGCAGTTCTTC. It translates to CASSLAGEGYNEQFF. Filled out from reference TRBV7-6 and TRBJ2-1, the complete variable domain reads GAGVSQSPRYKVTKRGQDVALRCDPISGHVSLYWYRQALGQGPEFLTYFNYEAQQDKSGLPNDRFSAERPEGSISTLTIQRTEQRDSAMYRCASSLAGEGYNEQFFGPGTRLTVL.

The V call is TRBV28, the J call TRBJ2-3; no clear D. CDR1 is MDHEN and CDR2 is SYDVKM in the germline V gene. Trimming removed 3 bases from V and 9 bases from J, with 10 bases in between. This CDR3 has 12 residues. In nucleotides, the CDR3 is TGTGCCAGCAGTTTGGCTAAACCGACGCAGTATTTT. Encoded protein: CASSLAKPTQYF. The variable domain in full, completed from reference TRBV28 and TRBJ2-3, reads DVKVTQSSRYLVKRTGEKVFLECVQDMDHENMFWYRQDPGLGLRLIYFSYDVKMKEKGDIPEGYSVSREKKERFSLILESASTNQTSMYLCASSLAKPTQYFGPGTRLTVL.

The chain is built from TRBV29-1 and TRBJ2-3, with D tentatively TRBD2 (5 bases). The CDR3 is 12 amino acids. Trimming pared 7 bases from V and 3 bases from J, leaving 11 bases between. CDR1 is SQVTM and CDR2 is ANQGSEA in the germline V gene. CDR3 in amino acids: CSADEGTDTQYF. The DNA of the CDR3 is TGCAGCGCGGATGAGGGAACAGATACGCAGTATTTT.

The chain is built from TRBV7-9 and TRBJ2-7; tentatively, D is TRBD2 (5 bases). Trimming shortened V by 5 bases and J by 6 bases, and 23 bases separated the two germline ends. The CDR3 runs 16 residues. From germline, CDR1 is SEHNR and CDR2 FQNEAQ (reference sequence). CDR3 loop: CASSNRVPGSAGEQYF. CDR3 DNA sequence: TGTGCCAGCAGCAACCGAGTACCGGGGTCTGCCGGCGAGCAGTACTTC.

This clonotype has ten or more counts. The chain joins TRBV20-1 to TRBJ1-5, with 9 bases matching TRBD1. Germline CDR1 is DFQATT and CDR2 is SNEGSKA (reference sequence). CDR3 length: 13 amino acids. V lost 6 bases and J lost 5; bases outside the gene matches: 5. CDR3 DNA sequence: TGCAGTGCGGCGGGACAGGGTTATCAGCCCCAGCATTTT. Translated: CSAAGQGYQPQHF.

V usage is TRBV20-1 and J usage is TRBJ1-5; D ambiguous. The germline V gene has CDR1 DFQATT and CDR2 SNEGSKA (reference sequence). Trimming removed 3 bases from V and 4 bases from J, with 13 bases in between. This CDR3 spans 14 amino acids. The CDR3 nucleotides read TGCAGTGCTAGGGACGGAGGAGGGAATCAGCCCCAGCATTTT. It yields the protein CSARDGGGNQPQHF.

This clonotype was observed many times. The chain employs TRBV5-5 and TRBJ2-5; D call uncertain. The CDR3 loop spans 12 amino acids. V gave up 1 base and J gave up 5 bases, with 6 bases separating them. Germline V gives CDR1 SGHKS, CDR2 YYEKEE (reference sequence). Here the CDR3 DNA reads TGTGCCAGCAGCTTGCGTGGGGAGACCCAGTACTTC. This encodes CASSLRGETQYF.

This clonotype was seen many times. The J gene is TRBJ1-5, the V gene TRBV7-2, with 9 bases that match TRBD1. Per the germline V gene, CDR1 is SGHTA and CDR2 is FQGNSA. The CDR3 runs to 16 residues. V shed 5 bases and J 1 base; nucleotides not matched to a gene: 6. The CDR3, as DNA: TGTGCCAGCAGCCACGCAGACAGGGGGAGCAATCAGCCCCAGCATTTT. Translating gives CASSHADRGSNQPQHF.

In this sample, this clonotype turned up many times. The rearrangement links TRBV11-2 to TRBJ1-6; D remains ambiguous. The ends were cut back, 7 bases at V and 9 bases at J, with 10 bases in the middle. Germline V lookup: CDR1 SGHAT, CDR2 FQNNGV. The CDR3 is made up of 12 amino acids. The CDR3 is CASTLGRSPLHF. The CDR3 DNA is TGTGCCAGCACCCTCGGTCGTTCACCCCTCCACTTT.

The rearrangement uses TRBV6-1 and TRBJ1-6; D is unclear. The germline V gene encodes CDR1 MNHNS and CDR2 SASEGT. The CDR3 runs to 16 residues. V was trimmed by 5 bases and J by 0 bases, leaving 11 bases between them. The CDR3 DNA is TGTGCCAGCAGTTGGCGGGGAAGCTCCTATAATTCACCCCTCCACTTT. This codes for CASSWRGSSYNSPLHF.

Only a few counts were recorded for this clonotype. This chain uses TRBV7-9 with TRBJ2-3; weak D call: TRBD2 (6 bases). Per the germline V gene, CDR1 is SEHNR and CDR2 is FQNEAQ (reference sequence). CDR3 size: 16 residues. V was trimmed by 5 bases and J by 0 bases, leaving 15 bases between them. Written as DNA, the CDR3 is TGTGCCAGCAGCCGGCGGGGCAGAACTAGCACAGATACGCAGTATTTT. Its protein product is CASSRRGRTSTDTQYF.

The chain joins TRBV29-1 to TRBJ2-1; 9 bases align to TRBD1. The CDR3 is made up of 12 amino acids. Losses at the gene ends were 7 bases for V and 7 bases for J; bases not matched to a gene: 5. Per the germline V gene, CDR1 is SQVTM and CDR2 is ANQGSEA. Here the CDR3 reads CSAGTGLNEQFF. CDR3 nucleotide sequence: TGCAGCGCCGGGACAGGGCTGAATGAGCAGTTCTTC.

Many counts were recorded for this clonotype. The chain is built from TRBV7-9 and TRBJ2-2, with D perhaps matching TRBD1 or TRBD2 (5 bases each). The CDR3 contains 16 residues. Germline CDR1 SEHNR, CDR2 FQNEAQ (reference sequence). V was pared by 2 bases and J by 6 bases, with 16 bases between. CDR3 sequence (DNA): TGTGCCAGCAGCTTAAAAGGGACCGGGAAGTCCGGGGAGCTGTTTTTT. It is translated as CASSLKGTGKSGELFF.

This clonotype has a single count. A much more abundant neighbour one base away suggests this may be a read error. Since no conserved phenylalanine or tryptophan closes the CDR3, a read error is the likely cause. The gene calls are TRBV28 and TRBJ2-6; a weak D match, TRBD2 (5 bases). Germline assignment: CDR1 MDHEN and CDR2 SYDVKM. Trimming took 5 bases from V and 0 from J, leaving 11 bases between them. This CDR3 has 16 amino acids. As DNA, the CDR3 is TGTGCCAGCAGTCCCGGAGAGGGCTCTGGGGCCAACGTCCTGACTTCC. It is translated as CASSPGEGSGANVLTS.

This clonotype was counted many times. The rearrangement joins TRBV11-2 to TRBJ2-5; 7 bases are a match to TRBD1. Unmatched junction bases numbered 8, after V lost 5 bases and J lost 2 bases. The CDR3 has 15 residues. Looked up from germline, CDR1 is SGHAT and CDR2 is FQNNGV. The CDR3 region has the DNA TGTGCCAGCAGCACAGGGACAGTCCGGCAAGAGACCCAGTACTTC. It is translated as CASSTGTVRQETQYF.